This T cell receptor (beta chain) derives from a study of radiation and T cells in renal cell carcinoma. Study overall: Nephrectomy followed 15 Gy stereotactic body radiation by 4 weeks.

The method was immunoSEQ multiplex PCR; TCRdb's version includes in-frame clones alone and lacks a portion of them. This repertoire shows 160,000 or so clones, approximately 86% found once; its top ten account for 10% to 15%. The time point: blood 2 weeks post-SBRT. Treatment denoted: 15 Gy SBRT to primary tumor, nephrectomy 4 weeks later. After SBRT, blood was collected at 2 and 4 weeks, plus baseline. The patient's renal cell carcinoma had clear cell pathology. V was clipped by 4 bases and J by 4 bases, with 13 bases between them. The CDR3 spans 14 residues. Germline lookup yields CDR1 SNHLY and CDR2 FYNNEI. Overall study results and limits: Top tumor clonotypes rose in blood 2 weeks post-radiation, then contracted.

This clone was recorded once. Its antigen is not identified. This material consisted of blood, taken from a patient whose treatment included radiotherapy and nephrectomy. The origin of this receptor is a woman between 45 and 60 years old with renal cell carcinoma. The V and J genes are TRBV2 and TRBJ1-1; weak D call: TRBD1 (6 bases). The CDR3 DNA is TGTGCCAGCAGTGCAGGGGCCTGGGGCACTGAAGCTTTCTTT. Translation: CASSAGAWGTEAFF.